The 20 T cell receptor beta chains below all came from one sample that was sequenced in a study of blood T cell repertoires in COVID-19. Sequenced by immunoSEQ multiplex PCR; TCRdb stores in-frame clones only, minus some. Of roughly 250,000 clones listed, about 88% are singletons. The sequenced material came from peripheral blood. The receptors here all came from a woman aged 40 to 49 who had recovered from COVID-19.

The chain couples TRBV27 to TRBJ2-5; 9 nucleotides agree with TRBD1. The junction had 9 bases not matched to a gene; V was cut back by 0 bases and J by 1 base. Germline V gene lookup returns CDR1 MNHEY and CDR2 SMNVEV (reference sequence). This CDR3 has 18 amino acids. CDR3 residues: CASSLSPPTGGPQETQYF. In DNA form, the CDR3 reads TGTGCCAGCAGTTTATCGCCCCCAACAGGGGGCCCCCAAGAGACCCAGTACTTC.

The chain combines TRBV28 with TRBJ2-6, with 7 bases matching TRBD1. Per germline, CDR1 MDHEN and CDR2 SYDVKM. J was trimmed by 4 bases and V by 6 bases; bases with no gene match: 12. CDR3 length equals 17 residues. CDR3 in DNA: TGTGCCAGCAGCAGCATACCGACAGGGACCGGGGCCAACGTCCTGACTTTC. This codes for CASSSIPTGTGANVLTF.

The chain uses TRBV9 and TRBJ2-1; 7 positions agree with TRBD2. Looked up from germline, CDR1 is SGDLS and CDR2 is YYNGEE. The CDR3 consists of 15 residues. The trim removed 4 bases at V and 0 bases at J, leaving 4 bases unmatched. The CDR3 bases are TGTGCCAGCAGCCTCAGCGGGACCTCCTACAATGAGCAGTTCTTC. Amino acids: CASSLSGTSYNEQFF. The entire variable domain, with the rest obtained from reference TRBV9 and TRBJ2-1, is as follows: DSGVTQTPKHLITATGQRVTLRCSPRSGDLSVYWYQQSLDQGLQFLIQYYNGEERAKGNILERFSAQQFPDLHSELNLSSLELGDSALYFCASSLSGTSYNEQFFGPGTRLTVL.

The V gene is TRBV2, the J gene TRBJ2-3; 7 bases line up with TRBD2. Trimming at V came to 3 bases and at J to 1 base, leaving 4 bases not matched to a gene. This CDR3 comprises 15 residues. The germline V gene has CDR1 SNHLY and CDR2 FYNNEI. The CDR3: CASSDGLAGTDTQYF. The CDR3 DNA reads as TGTGCCAGCAGTGATGGGCTAGCGGGCACAGATACGCAGTATTTT.

The chain employs TRBV6-5 and TRBJ2-7; the match to TRBD2 covers 11 bases. V lost 7 bases to trimming and J lost 1 base; unmatched junction nucleotides: 6. CDR1 MNHEY and CDR2 SVGAGI come from the germline V gene. The CDR3 is 15 residues long. In nucleotides, the CDR3 is TGTGCCAGCATGTTGACTAGCGGGACTTCCTACGAGCAGTACTTC. Its translation is CASMLTSGTSYEQYF.

The CDR3, as DNA: TGTGCCAGCAGCTTGTTGGGACAGGGGATCCAGGATGGGCAGTTCTTC. Translating gives CASSLLGQGIQDGQFF. The chain joins TRBV5-6 to TRBJ2-1, with TRBD1 matching 10 bases. Germline-derived CDR1 and CDR2 are SGHDT and YYEEEE. V dropped 1 base and J dropped 12; count of bases not matched to a gene: 13. The CDR3 covers 16 residues.

This clone showed up just once. The CDR3 DNA is TGTGCCAGCAGTGAAGGGTTGAGCGGGGGGGCAGGGACAGATACGCAGTATTTT. Its translation is CASSEGLSGGAGTDTQYF. The chain links TRBV2 to TRBJ2-3, with 10 nucleotides matching TRBD2. Germline loops: CDR1 SNHLY, CDR2 FYNNEI. This CDR3 contains 18 residues. J lost 3 bases, V lost 1 base, and 10 bases had no gene match.

The chain uses TRBV30 and TRBJ2-1, with 10 bases that match TRBD2. Per germline, CDR1 GTSNPN and CDR2 SVGIG (reference sequence). The CDR3 runs 14 residues. Losses at the gene ends were 5 bases for V and 7 bases for J; bases not matched to a gene: 8. As DNA, the CDR3 is TGTGCCTGGGACCTAGCGGGAGTGGGGAATGAGCAGTTCTTC. The encoded protein is CAWDLAGVGNEQFF. The variable domain in full, completed from reference TRBV30 and TRBJ2-1, reads SQTIHQWPATLVQPVGSPLSLECTVEGTSNPNLYWYRQAAGRGLQLLFYSVGIGQISSEVPQNLSASRPQDRQFILSSKKLLLSDSGFYLCAWDLAGVGNEQFFGPGTRLTVL.

The chain couples TRBV5-4 to TRBJ1-6, with 7 bases aligning to TRBD1. V shed 4 bases and J 8 bases; nucleotides not matched to a gene: 12. This CDR3 has 16 amino acids. CDR1 and CDR2 (germline): SGHNT, YYREEE (reference sequence). The CDR3 sequence: CASSPGQDLGDSPLHF. The CDR3 nucleotides are TGTGCCAGCAGCCCAGGACAGGACCTAGGTGATTCACCCCTCCACTTT. Full variable domain (outside the CDR3, taken from reference TRBV5-4 and TRBJ1-6): ETGVTQSPTHLIKTRGQQVTLRCSSQSGHNTVSWYQQALGQGPQFIFQYYREEENGRGNFPPRFSGLQFPNYSSELNVNALELDDSALYLCASSPGQDLGDSPLHFGNGTRLTVT.

The chain has TRBV19 and TRBJ2-3; D remains ambiguous. Germline V lookup: CDR1 LNHDA, CDR2 SQIVND (reference sequence). Trimming removed 8 bases at V and 3 bases at J, with 15 bases between. The CDR3 contains 14 residues. CDR3 protein: CASGPRDGTDTQYF. As DNA, the CDR3 is TGTGCCAGTGGCCCCCGTGACGGGACAGATACGCAGTATTTT.

The chain combines TRBV5-4 with TRBJ1-1; D not certain. This CDR3 comprises 14 residues. Germline V gene data show CDR1 as SGHNT and CDR2 as YYREEE (reference sequence). V was pared by 4 bases and J by 5 bases, with 15 bases between. The CDR3 nucleotides read TGTGCCAGCAGCCACCCCGGACTGGGTACTGAAGCTTTCTTT. This gives the protein CASSHPGLGTEAFF.

The chain joins TRBV5-5 to TRBJ2-7; 11 bases are shared with TRBD1. V lost 0 bases and J lost 6; bases outside the gene matches: 8. The CDR3 runs to 16 residues. CDR1 is SGHKS and CDR2 is YYEKEE in the germline V gene (reference sequence). The CDR3 DNA sequence: TGTGCCAGCAGCTTGGCCTGGGACAGGGGGACCCTCGAGCAGTACTTC. Its translation is CASSLAWDRGTLEQYF.

The rearrangement links TRBV14 to TRBJ1-1; D remains unclear. There are 12 residues in the CDR3. Germline V lookup: CDR1 SGHDN, CDR2 FVKESK. Trimming removed 4 bases at V and 5 bases at J, with 8 bases between. CDR3 sequence (DNA): TGTGCCAGCAGCCGGGCCAGAACTGAAGCTTTCTTT. Its protein is CASSRARTEAFF.

V gene TRBV5-1 combines with J gene TRBJ2-3; D is possibly TRBD1 (6 bases). V shed 0 bases and J shed 6 bases, with 20 bases lying between them. The CDR3 sequence is 17 residues long. Germline CDR1 SGHRS, CDR2 YFSETQ. This CDR3 is CASSLEGETPRRDTQYF. CDR3 bases: TGCGCCAGCAGCTTGGAGGGGGAGACCCCAAGGAGGGATACGCAGTATTTT.

V is TRBV9 and J is TRBJ2-7; D might be TRBD1 (5 bases). V lost 0 bases to trimming and J lost 0 bases, with 10 bases between them. CDR1 and CDR2 from the germline V gene are SGDLS and YYNGEE. CDR3 length equals 15 residues. The chain's CDR3 is CASSVEGYFSYEQYF. CDR3 sequence (DNA): TGTGCCAGCAGCGTAGAGGGGTACTTCTCCTACGAGCAGTACTTC.

The chain joins TRBV19 to TRBJ1-2; 8 positions agree with TRBD1. CDR1 and CDR2 from the germline V gene are LNHDA and SQIVND (reference sequence). The CDR3 totals 14 residues. V shed 6 bases, J shed 1 base, and the junction held 4 bases outside the gene matches. CDR3 nucleotides: TGTGCCAGTAGCCCGACAGGGGATAACTATGGCTACACCTTC. It encodes CASSPTGDNYGYTF.

The chain joins TRBV5-1 to TRBJ2-5; TRBD2 matches at 8 bases. Germline CDR1 is SGHRS and CDR2 is YFSETQ. The ends lost 4 bases at V and 2 bases at J; junction bases unmatched: 4. The CDR3 consists of 14 residues. The CDR3 sequence: CASSRGGPQETQYF. CDR3 sequence (DNA): TGCGCCAGCAGCCGCGGGGGGCCACAAGAGACCCAGTACTTC.

CDR3 residues: CASRREHGTAYGYTF. In DNA form, the CDR3 reads TGTGCCAGCAGGCGAGAACACGGGACAGCCTATGGCTACACCTTC. The gene calls are TRBV2 and TRBJ1-2, with 7 bases that match TRBD1. The junction had 11 bases not matched to a gene; V was cut back by 6 bases and J by 4 bases. Germline V CDR1 and CDR2: SNHLY, FYNNEI. The CDR3 totals 15 residues.

The V call is TRBV28, the J call TRBJ2-2; 9 bases agree with TRBD1. This CDR3 is 12 amino acids long. From germline, CDR1 is MDHEN and CDR2 SYDVKM. The chain's CDR3 is CAGQGNTGELFF. CDR3 in DNA: TGTGCGGGACAGGGGAACACCGGGGAGCTGTTTTTT. Full variable domain (remainder filled in from reference TRBV28 and TRBJ2-2): DVKVTQSSRYLVKRTGEKVFLECVQDMDHENMFWYRQDPGLGLRLIYFSYDVKMKEKGDIPEGYSVSREKKERFSLILESASTNQTSMYLCAGQGNTGELFFGEGSRLTVL.

This chain joins TRBV6-6 and TRBJ1-3, with D perhaps TRBD1 (5 bases). CDR1 and CDR2 (germline): MNHNY, SVGAGI (reference sequence). CDR3 length: 15 amino acids. Deletions cut 8 bases from V and 8 bases from J, with 22 bases between. The DNA for the CDR3 is TGTGCCAGCCTCAGACCGACTGGGGCTGCGGACACCATATATTTT. Its translation is CASLRPTGAADTIYF.